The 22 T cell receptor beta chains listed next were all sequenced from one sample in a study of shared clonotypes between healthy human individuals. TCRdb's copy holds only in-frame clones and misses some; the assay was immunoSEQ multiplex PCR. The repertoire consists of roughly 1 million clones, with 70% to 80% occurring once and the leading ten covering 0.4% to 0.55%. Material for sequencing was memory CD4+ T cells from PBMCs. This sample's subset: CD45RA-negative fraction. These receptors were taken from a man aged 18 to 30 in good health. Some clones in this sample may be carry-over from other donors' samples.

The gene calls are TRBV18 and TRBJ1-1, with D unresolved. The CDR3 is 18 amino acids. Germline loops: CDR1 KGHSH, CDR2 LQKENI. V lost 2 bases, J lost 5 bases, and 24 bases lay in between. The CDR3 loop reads CASSPRTADGNTVTEAFF. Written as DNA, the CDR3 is TGTGCCAGCTCACCAAGGACCGCCGATGGGAACACTGTAACTGAAGCTTTCTTT.

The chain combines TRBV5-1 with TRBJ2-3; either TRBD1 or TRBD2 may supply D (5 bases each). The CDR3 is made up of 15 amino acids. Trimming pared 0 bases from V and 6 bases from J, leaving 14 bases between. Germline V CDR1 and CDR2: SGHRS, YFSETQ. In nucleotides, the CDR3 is TGCGCCAGCAGCTTGGCCGGGGACCCGGTGGATACGCAGTATTTT. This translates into CASSLAGDPVDTQYF. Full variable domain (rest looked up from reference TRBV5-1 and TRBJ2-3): KAGVTQTPRYLIKTRGQQVTLSCSPISGHRSVSWYQQTPGQGLQFLFEYFSETQRNKGNFPGRFSGRQFSNSRSEMNVSTLELGDSALYLCASSLAGDPVDTQYFGPGTRLTVL.

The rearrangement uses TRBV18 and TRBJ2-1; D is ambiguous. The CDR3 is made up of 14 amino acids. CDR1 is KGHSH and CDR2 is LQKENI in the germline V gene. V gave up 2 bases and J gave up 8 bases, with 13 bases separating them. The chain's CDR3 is CASSPGASSDEQFF. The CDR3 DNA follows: TGTGCCAGCTCACCAGGTGCGTCCAGTGATGAGCAGTTCTTC.

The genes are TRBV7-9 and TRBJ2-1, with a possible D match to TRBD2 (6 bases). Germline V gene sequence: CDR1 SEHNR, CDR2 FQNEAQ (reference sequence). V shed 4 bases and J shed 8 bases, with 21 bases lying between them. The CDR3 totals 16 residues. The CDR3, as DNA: TGTGCCAGCAGCTCATCTGACCTCTGGAGGGCCTATGAGCAGTTCTTC. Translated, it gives CASSSSDLWRAYEQFF.

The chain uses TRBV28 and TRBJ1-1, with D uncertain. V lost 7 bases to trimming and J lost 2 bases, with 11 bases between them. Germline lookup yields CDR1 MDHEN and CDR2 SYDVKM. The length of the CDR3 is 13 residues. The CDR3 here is CASIPQQNTEAFF. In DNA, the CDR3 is TGTGCCAGCATTCCCCAGCAAAACACTGAAGCTTTCTTT.

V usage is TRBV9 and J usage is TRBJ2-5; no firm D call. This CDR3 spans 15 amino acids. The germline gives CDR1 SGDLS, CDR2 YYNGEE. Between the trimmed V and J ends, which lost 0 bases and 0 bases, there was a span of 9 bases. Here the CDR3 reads CASSVGPEYQETQYF. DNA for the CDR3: TGTGCCAGCAGCGTAGGACCGGAATACCAAGAGACCCAGTACTTC.

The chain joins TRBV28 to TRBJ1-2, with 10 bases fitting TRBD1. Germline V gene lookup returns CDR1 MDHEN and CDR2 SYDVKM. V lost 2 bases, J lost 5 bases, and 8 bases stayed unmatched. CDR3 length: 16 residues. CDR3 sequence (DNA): TGTGCCAGCAGTTTAAAGGCCCCGGGACAGGGGTATGGCTACACCTTC. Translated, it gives CASSLKAPGQGYGYTF.

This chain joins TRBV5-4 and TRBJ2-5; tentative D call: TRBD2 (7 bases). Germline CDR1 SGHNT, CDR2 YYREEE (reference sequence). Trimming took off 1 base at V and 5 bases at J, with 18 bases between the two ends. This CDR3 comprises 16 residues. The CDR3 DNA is TGTGCCAGCAGCTTGAGAGGGGGGGCGCTTTCGGAGACCCAGTACTTC. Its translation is CASSLRGGALSETQYF.

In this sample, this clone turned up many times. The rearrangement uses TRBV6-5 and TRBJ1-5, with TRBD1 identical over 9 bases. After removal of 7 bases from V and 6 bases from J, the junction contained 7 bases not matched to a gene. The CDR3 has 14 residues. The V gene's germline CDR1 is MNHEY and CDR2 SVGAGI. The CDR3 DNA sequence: TGTGCCAGCAAAAAGGGACAGGGCACTCAGCCCCAGCATTTT. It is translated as CASKKGQGTQPQHF.

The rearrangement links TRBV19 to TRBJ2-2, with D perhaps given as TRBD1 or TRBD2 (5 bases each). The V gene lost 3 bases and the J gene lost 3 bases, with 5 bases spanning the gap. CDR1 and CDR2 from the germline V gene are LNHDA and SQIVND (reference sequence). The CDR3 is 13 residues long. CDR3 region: CASSMGDTGELFF. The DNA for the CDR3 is TGTGCCAGTAGTATGGGGGACACCGGGGAGCTGTTTTTT.

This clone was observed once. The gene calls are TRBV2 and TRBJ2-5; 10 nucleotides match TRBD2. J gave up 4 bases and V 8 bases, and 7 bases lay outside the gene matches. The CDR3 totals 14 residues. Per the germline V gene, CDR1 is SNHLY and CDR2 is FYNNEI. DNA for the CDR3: TGTGCCAGCTCCACTAGCGGGATAGTAGAGACCCAGTACTTC. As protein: CASSTSGIVETQYF.

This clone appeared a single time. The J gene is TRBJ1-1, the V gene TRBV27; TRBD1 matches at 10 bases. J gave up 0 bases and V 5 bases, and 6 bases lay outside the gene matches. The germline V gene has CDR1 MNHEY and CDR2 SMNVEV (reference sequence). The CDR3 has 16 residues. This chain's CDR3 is CASSLRQGALNTEAFF. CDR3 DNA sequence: TGTGCCAGCAGTCTCCGACAGGGGGCCCTGAACACTGAAGCTTTCTTT.

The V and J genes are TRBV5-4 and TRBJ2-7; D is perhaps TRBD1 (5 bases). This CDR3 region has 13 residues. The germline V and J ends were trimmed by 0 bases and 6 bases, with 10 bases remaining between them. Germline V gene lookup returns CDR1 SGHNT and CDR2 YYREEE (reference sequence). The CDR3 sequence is CASSLDRRGEQYF. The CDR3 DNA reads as TGTGCCAGCAGCTTGGACAGGCGAGGCGAGCAGTACTTC. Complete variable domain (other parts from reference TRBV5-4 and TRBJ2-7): ETGVTQSPTHLIKTRGQQVTLRCSSQSGHNTVSWYQQALGQGPQFIFQYYREEENGRGNFPPRFSGLQFPNYSSELNVNALELDDSALYLCASSLDRRGEQYFGPGTRLTVT.

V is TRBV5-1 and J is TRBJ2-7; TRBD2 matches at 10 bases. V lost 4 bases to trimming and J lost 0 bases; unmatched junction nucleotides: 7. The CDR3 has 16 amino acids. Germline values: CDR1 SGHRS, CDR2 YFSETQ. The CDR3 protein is CASSPRTSGHSYEQYF. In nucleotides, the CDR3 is TGCGCCAGCAGCCCTAGGACTAGCGGACACTCCTACGAGCAGTACTTC.

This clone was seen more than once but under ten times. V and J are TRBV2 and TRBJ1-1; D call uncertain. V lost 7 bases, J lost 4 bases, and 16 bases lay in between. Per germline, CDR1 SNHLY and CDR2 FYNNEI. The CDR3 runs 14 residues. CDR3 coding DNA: TGTGCCAGCACCCCCGGACTCGGGATCACTGAAGCTTTCTTT. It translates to CASTPGLGITEAFF.

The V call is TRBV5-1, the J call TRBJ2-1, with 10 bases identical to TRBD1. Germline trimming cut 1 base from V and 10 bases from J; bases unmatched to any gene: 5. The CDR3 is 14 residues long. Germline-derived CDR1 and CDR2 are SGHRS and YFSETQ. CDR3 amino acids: CASSLLGQGEEQFF. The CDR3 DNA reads TGCGCCAGCAGCTTGTTAGGACAGGGGGAAGAGCAGTTCTTC.

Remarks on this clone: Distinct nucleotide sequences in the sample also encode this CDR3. CDR3 sequence reads: CASSSDGYGYTF. The CDR3 DNA reads as TGTGCCAGCAGTTCGGACGGCTATGGCTACACCTTC. The chain couples TRBV28 to TRBJ1-2; no reliable D call. The V and J ends lost 4 bases and 4 bases respectively, with 7 bases between them. Germline V lookup: CDR1 MDHEN, CDR2 SYDVKM. The length of the CDR3 is 12 residues.

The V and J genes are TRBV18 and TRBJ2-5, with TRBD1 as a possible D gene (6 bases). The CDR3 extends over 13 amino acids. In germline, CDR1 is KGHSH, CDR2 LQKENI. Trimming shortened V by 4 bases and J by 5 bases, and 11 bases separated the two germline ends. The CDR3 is CASSQGEGETQYF. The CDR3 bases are TGTGCCAGCTCACAGGGGGAAGGCGAGACCCAGTACTTC.

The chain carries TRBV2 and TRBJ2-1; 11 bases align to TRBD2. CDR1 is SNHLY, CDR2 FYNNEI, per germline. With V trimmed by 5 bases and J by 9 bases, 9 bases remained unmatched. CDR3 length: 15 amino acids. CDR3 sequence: CASSLLAGGNVEQFF. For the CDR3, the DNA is TGTGCCAGCAGTCTGCTAGCGGGGGGAAATGTTGAGCAGTTCTTC.

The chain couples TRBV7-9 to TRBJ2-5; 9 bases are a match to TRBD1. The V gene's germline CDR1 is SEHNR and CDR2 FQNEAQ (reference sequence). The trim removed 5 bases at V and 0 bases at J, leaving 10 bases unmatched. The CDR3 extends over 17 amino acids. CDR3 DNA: TGTGCCAGCAGCCCGCCCTTTTGGGACAGGGACCAAGAGACCCAGTACTTC. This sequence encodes CASSPPFWDRDQETQYF. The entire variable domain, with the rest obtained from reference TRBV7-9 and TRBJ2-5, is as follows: DTGVSQNPRHKITKRGQNVTFRCDPISEHNRLYWYRQTLGQGPEFLTYFQNEAQLEKSRLLSDRFSAERPKGSFSTLEIQRTEQGDSAMYLCASSPPFWDRDQETQYFGPGTRLLVL.

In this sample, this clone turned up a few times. CDR3 bases: TGCGCCAGCAGCTTGGGAGGGAGGCGCACAGATACGCAGTATTTT. Its translation is CASSLGGRRTDTQYF. V gene TRBV5-1 combines with J gene TRBJ2-3; possibly TRBD2 for D (6 bases). The CDR3 length is 15 residues. Germline-derived CDR1 and CDR2 are SGHRS and YFSETQ. Trimming left V 0 bases short and J 1 base short, with 9 bases between.

CDR3 nucleotides: TGTGCCAGCAGCTCTAGCGGGGGGTACGAGCAGTACTTC. As protein: CASSSSGGYEQYF. The V gene is TRBV7-8, the J gene TRBJ2-7; 11 bases are a match to TRBD2. V shed 4 bases and J 4 bases; nucleotides not matched to a gene: 0. The length of the CDR3 is 13 residues. Germline-derived CDR1 and CDR2 are SGHVS and FQNEAQ.